This TCR beta chain was recorded in a study of control samples from healthy donors and cancer patients. Libraries were prepared by immunoSEQ multiplex PCR; TCRdb keeps only in-frame clonotypes and omits some of them. The sample yields some 79,000 clones, approximately 93% seen once. Trimming pared 7 bases from V and 1 base from J, leaving 10 bases between. CDR1 and CDR2 from the germline V gene are SQVTM and ANQGSEA. CDR3 length: 13 amino acids. The TCR originated in a woman between 40 and 50 years old with lung cancer. J is TRBJ2-2 and V is TRBV29-1, with D maybe TRBD1 (6 bases). The sequencing sample was made of PBMCs. The CDR3 DNA follows: TGCAGCGCCAGGGGACAGAACACCGGGGAGCTGTTTTTT. It is translated as CSARGQNTGELFF.